This T cell receptor beta chain was recorded in a study of regulatory T cells in long-lasting Graves disease. The sample's time point: newly diagnosed GD, antithyroid drugs for less than 3 months. Construction of the TCR library relied on RNA isolated from PBMCs. Construction of the TCR beta libraries employed iRepertoire HTBI primers in conjunction with Arm-PCR of CDR3 regions. TCRdb processed the multiplex PCR reads anew with MiXCR; each CDR3 protein has one entry. The repertoire holds 360,000 or so distinct CDR3 sequences, with approximately 15% as singletons. Trimming removed 1 base from V and 7 bases from J, with 6 bases in between. Germline V gene sequence: CDR1 SEHNR, CDR2 FQNEAQ (reference sequence). This CDR3 is 12 amino acids long. This clonotype has only a few counts. These data were also reused for a study on T cells in Graves' hyperthyroidism and ophthalmopathy. Per that study: Researchers barred patients who had uncontrolled infection, other autoimmune disease, pregnancy or lactation.

This sequence was found in a man aged 40-49 years with Graves disease. The sample in question was peripheral blood mononuclear cells (PBMCs), obtained at new diagnosis, from a patient treated with antithyroid drugs. The rearrangement links TRBV7-9 to TRBJ2-3; D unresolved. CDR3 DNA sequence: TGTGCCAGCAGCTTAGAAGGGTATACGCAGTATTTT. Protein sequence: CASSLEGYTQYF.